The clone carrying this T cell receptor beta chain was recorded many times. Its specificity is unknown. TCRdb redid the calling of the 5' RACE reads with MiXCR, one entry per CDR3 protein. This table holds fewer than 400,000 distinct CDR3 sequences, 6.2% found once. The data belong to a study of T cells after yellow fever vaccination. General study findings and limits: CD4 and CD8 compartments shared a small share of clonotypes, likely from convergent recombination.

The sequenced sample was PBMCs, obtained 5 days after the yellow fever booster vaccination. This sequence originates from a man between 25 and 39 years old who received the YFV17D yellow fever vaccine.

CDR3 nucleotide sequence: TGTGCCAGCTCACCACAACAGGGGATGAGCACCGGGGAGCTGTTTTTT. Translation: CASSPQQGMSTGELFF. This chain links TRBV18 with TRBJ2-2; 7 positions match TRBD1. The germline V gene has CDR1 KGHSH and CDR2 LQKENI. CDR3 length equals 16 residues. The ends lost 1 base at V and 4 bases at J; junction bases unmatched: 6.